Each of the 9 T cell receptor beta chains below was sequenced from the same sample in a study of T cells after yellow fever vaccination. MiXCR was run by TCRdb on the 5' RACE reads, yielding one entry per CDR3 protein. The data contain 250,000 to 300,000 distinct CDR3 sequences, about 5.2% of them singletons. The source was CD4+ T cells sorted from PBMCs, collected on the day of the yellow fever booster vaccination. Receptors were obtained from a man younger than 30 who received the YFV17D yellow fever vaccine.

The table lists this clonotype with many counts. This rearrangement joins TRBV7-8 to TRBJ2-3, with a possible D match to TRBD1 (6 bases). Germline V gene lookup returns CDR1 SGHVS and CDR2 FQNEAQ. V was trimmed by 5 bases and J by 0 bases, leaving 15 bases between them. The CDR3 consists of 16 residues. The CDR3 protein is CASSLGAYPSTDTQYF. The DNA of the CDR3 is TGTGCCAGCAGCCTGGGGGCCTACCCTAGCACAGATACGCAGTATTTT.

This clonotype turned up a few times. The rearrangement links TRBV28 to TRBJ2-7; D perhaps matches TRBD1 (6 bases). The CDR3 runs 14 residues. Trimming took 5 bases from V and 1 from J, leaving 12 bases between them. Germline V gives CDR1 MDHEN, CDR2 SYDVKM. The CDR3 is CASSRTGRSYEQYV. CDR3 DNA: TGTGCCAGCAGTAGAACAGGGCGATCCTACGAGCAGTACGTC.

The V gene is TRBV20-1, the J gene TRBJ1-4, with a tentative D call TRBD1 (5 bases). V lost 3 bases to trimming and J lost 8 bases, with 19 bases between them. The germline gives CDR1 DFQATT, CDR2 SNEGSKA (reference sequence). This CDR3 region has 15 residues. The CDR3 is CSARTATRGGEKLFF. In nucleotides, the CDR3 is TGCAGTGCTAGGACAGCGACTCGCGGAGGGGAAAAACTGTTTTTT.

This clonotype came up many times. The chain recombines TRBV5-6 with TRBJ1-5; D unresolved. V was pared by 0 bases and J by 3 bases, with 10 bases between. Germline lookup yields CDR1 SGHDT and CDR2 YYEEEE. The CDR3 extends over 15 amino acids. The CDR3 reads CASSLGGRNNQPQHF. In nucleotides, the CDR3 is TGTGCCAGCAGCTTGGGTGGGCGGAACAATCAGCCCCAGCATTTT.

J is TRBJ2-2 and V is TRBV9, with a tentative D call TRBD1 (5 bases). The germline V gene encodes CDR1 SGDLS and CDR2 YYNGEE. Trimming left V 3 bases short and J 0 bases short, with 9 bases between. There are 15 residues in the CDR3. The CDR3 loop reads CASSAGSANTGELFF. CDR3 nucleotide sequence: TGTGCCAGCAGCGCAGGGTCCGCGAACACCGGGGAGCTGTTTTTT.

This clonotype was detected only a few times. One end of the junction is discordant with germline, which a read error may explain. The chain is built from TRBV7-2 and TRBJ1-1; tentatively, D is TRBD1 (6 bases). The CDR3 spans 13 residues. Looked up from germline, CDR1 is SGHTA and CDR2 is FQGNSA. In DNA form, the CDR3 reads TGTGCCAGCAGCTATCAGGGGAACGCTGAAGCTTTCTTT. This translates into CASSYQGNAEAFF.

This clonotype was seen more than once but under ten times. The chain recombines TRBV7-3 with TRBJ2-3, with D possibly TRBD2 on 6 matching bases. CDR3 length equals 15 residues. Germline assignment: CDR1 SGHTA and CDR2 FQGTGA. Trimming took 1 base from V and 1 from J, leaving 9 bases between them. CDR3 DNA: TGTGCCAGCAGCTTAATAGGCGGGGGCACAGATACGCAGTATTTT. Translation gives CASSLIGGGTDTQYF.

The rearrangement joins TRBV7-2 to TRBJ1-2; 10 nucleotides agree with TRBD1. V lost 5 bases, J lost 8 bases, and 8 bases stayed unmatched. The CDR3 covers 14 residues. Germline V CDR1 and CDR2: SGHTA, FQGNSA. The DNA for the CDR3 is TGTGCCAGCAGCCTAGACAGGGGGCGAGGGGGCTACACCTTC. Amino acid sequence: CASSLDRGRGGYTF.

This clonotype appeared a few times. V and J are TRBV30 and TRBJ1-1, with D possibly matching TRBD1 (6 bases). This CDR3 has 14 residues. The V end lost 3 bases, the J end lost 0 bases, and 11 bases lay between the germline ends. Germline V gene data show CDR1 as GTSNPN and CDR2 as SVGIG (reference sequence). The CDR3 loop reads CAWSRQDLNTEAFF. In DNA form, the CDR3 reads TGTGCCTGGAGCCGACAGGATTTGAACACTGAAGCTTTCTTT.